The clone carrying this T cell receptor (beta chain) was counted at least ten times. Its antigen is not identified. Germline loops: CDR1 SGHRS, CDR2 YFSETQ. The CDR3 length is 17 residues. The V segment lost 1 base and the J segment 6 bases; nucleotides outside the gene matches: 11. Study findings and constraints: Greatest tumor Treg TCR overlap was with tumor naive CD4+ cells. Whole repertoires were not studied in the larger cohort, only one V-J beta rearrangement.

Cells sorted as Tregs were CD4+, CD25+ and CD127-/low. Constant-region reverse primers amplified full-length variable regions, followed by semi-nested Nested Universal Primer A PCR. TCRdb re-called the 5' RACE reads with MiXCR, one entry per CDR3 protein. The repertoire consists of fewer than 55,000 distinct CDR3 sequences, with around a fifth occurring once and the leading ten covering over 3.5%. This chain uses TRBV5-1 with TRBJ2-2; TRBD2 aligns across 8 bases. This receptor was obtained from a female donor with breast cancer. The sequencing input was Tregs sorted from a lymph node. CDR3 nucleotides: TGCGCCAGCAGCTTGCCAGCGGGAGTAGGGACGCCCGGGGAGCTGTTTTTT. Its protein is CASSLPAGVGTPGELFF.